The 3 T cell receptor beta chains listed next were all sequenced from one sample in a study of human CD8 memory T cell subsets. Libraries for TCR beta were constructed using UMI-labeled 5' RACE. TCRdb reprocessed the 5' RACE reads and keeps a single row for each CDR3 protein, giving no DNA. Its listing shows thousands of distinct CDR3 sequences. TPEX cells were exhausted-like CCR7+ PD-1+ TIGIT+ early memory CD8+ T cells. Sequenced material: CD8+ T cells from PBMCs. Receptors were obtained from a human donor in good health.

This rearrangement joins TRBV4-1 to TRBJ2-7; TCRdb's assignment of TRBD2 cannot be checked, as there is no DNA. The CDR3 is 17 residues long. In germline, CDR1 is MGHRA, CDR2 YSYEKL. CDR3: CASSQRGLAGPTYEQYF.

This clonotype is medium-sized (0.01 to 0.1%) by frequency. This sequence joins TRBV29-1 and TRBJ2-3; TCRdb's D call, TRBD1, is unchecked because there is no DNA. Germline lookup yields CDR1 SQVTM and CDR2 ANQGSEA. This CDR3 has 17 residues. CDR3 in amino acids: CSVCPSQGANPLGTQYF.

The chain combines TRBV10-2 with TRBJ1-1; the D call of TRBD1 rests on TCRdb alone, since no DNA is present to check it. The CDR3 totals 16 residues. Germline CDR1 is WSHSY and CDR2 is SAAADI. CDR3: CASSERDRGLNTEAFF.